A selection of T cell receptor beta chains follows, all from one sample in a study of CD8+ T cells in alopecia areata. Produced via immunoSEQ multiplex PCR; TCRdb's table is partial and in-frame only. The data show about 120,000 clones, about 50% seen once. The input for sequencing was CD8+ T cells sorted from blood, taken at week 0. All receptors come from a human donor with alopecia areata. Both conserved end residues are part of each CDR3. D genes are given only for firm matches. Size values are once, few and many counts, or a class for expanded clones, and some rows have none.

TRBJ2-6	NA	NA	TRBV27	TGTGCCAGCAGTTTATCGACTCCAAGCTCTGGGGCCAACGTCCTGACTTTC	CASSLSTPSSGANVLTF
TRBJ1-1	NA	NA	TRBV7-6	TGTGCCAGCAGCTTAGCACCGGACACTGAAGCTTTCTTT	CASSLAPDTEAFF
TRBJ2-1	TRBD2	few	TRBV29-1	TGCAGCGTTTTAGCGGGGGGCGGGGAGCAGTTCTTC	CSVLAGGGEQFF
TRBJ2-1	NA	few	TRBV29-1	TGCAGCGTTGGACAGTTGGGGGATAGGTACAATGAGCAGTTCTTC	CSVGQLGDRYNEQFF
TRBJ2-7	TRBD1	NA	TRBV4-1	TGCGCCAGCAGCACCAGGACAGGGCCATCCTACGAGCAGTACTTC	CASSTRTGPSYEQYF
TRBJ2-5	NA	few	TRBV13	TGTGCCAGCAGCCCATCCCTTGAGGCGGGCGGGGAGACCCAGTACTTC	CASSPSLEAGGETQYF
TRBJ2-2	TRBD1	NA	TRBV7-9	TGTGCCAGCAGCTCCTACGGGACAGGCACGGCGTGGCACACCGGGGAGCTGTTTTTT	CASSSYGTGTAWHTGELFF
TRBJ1-1	NA	NA	TRBV5-4	TGTGCCAGCAGCCCGCCCGGAACCGAAGCTTTCTTT	CASSPPGTEAFF
TRBJ1-1	NA	NA	TRBV2	TGTGCCAGCAGGACCTTACAGGGGAACACTGAAGCTTTCTTT	CASRTLQGNTEAFF
TRBJ1-1	TRBD1	few	TRBV16	TGTGCCAGCAGCCAGGGACAGGGGAACACTGAAGCTTTCTTT	CASSQGQGNTEAFF
TRBJ2-1	TRBD1	NA	TRBV6-5	TGTGCCAGCAGTTACGTAGGGGGCGATGAGCAGTTCTTC	CASSYVGGDEQFF
TRBJ2-7	NA	NA	TRBV15	TGTGCCACCAGCAGTCAGACAGGGGAGGGGACCTACGAGCAGTACTTC	CATSSQTGEGTYEQYF
TRBJ2-7	NA	NA	TRBV2	TGTGCCAGCAGTGAAGCCAAGACAGGACTCTCCTACGAGCAGTACTTC	CASSEAKTGLSYEQYF
TRBJ1-1	TRBD1	NA	TRBV27	TGTGCCAGCAGTCCACTAACAGGGGGAGAGGACACTGAAGCTTTCTTT	CASSPLTGGEDTEAFF
TRBJ1-2	TRBD1	NA	TRBV2	TGTGCCAGCAGTGAAGAGGGAGGGGGCCTTTCCTATGGCTACACCTTC	CASSEEGGGLSYGYTF
TRBJ2-7	NA	NA	TRBV5-6	TGTGCCAGCAGCTTACCAAATACAGTGACCTACGAGCAGTACTTC	CASSLPNTVTYEQYF
TRBJ1-6	NA	NA	TRBV4-3	TGCGCCAGCAGCCAAGTCGAGGGTAATTCACCCCTCCACTTT	CASSQVEGNSPLHF
TRBJ2-1	NA	few	TRBV30	TGTGCCTGGATGTCCTCCAACAATGAGCAGTTCTTC	CAWMSSNNEQFF
TRBJ2-7	NA	NA	TRBV6-5	TGTGCCAGCAGACCTCGGAAGGGACGCTACGAGCAGTACTTC	CASRPRKGRYEQYF
TRBJ2-1	TRBD1	few	TRBV29-1	TGCAGCGGACGACAGGGGGCTAATGAGCAGTTCTTC	CSGRQGANEQFF
TRBJ2-5	NA	NA	TRBV27	TGTGCCAGCAGTCAGACAGGCCAAGAGACCCAGTACTTC	CASSQTGQETQYF
TRBJ1-4	TRBD1	NA	TRBV5-1	TGCGCCAGCAGCTTGGAGGGACAGGGGATAGAAAAACTGTTTTTT	CASSLEGQGIEKLFF
TRBJ2-5	NA	NA	TRBV6-5	TGTGCCAGCAGTTACAGGACCCCGTGGGAGACCCAGTACTTC	CASSYRTPWETQYF
TRBJ2-2	NA	once	TRBV29-1	TGCAGCGTCCTTAAGAGGGGGGACATTAACACCGGGGAGCTGTTTTTT	CSVLKRGDINTGELFF
TRBJ1-1	NA	NA	TRBV4-3	TGCGCCAGCAGCCAAGACGCCGCAGGGGTGGTCACTGAAGCTTTCTTT	CASSQDAAGVVTEAFF
TRBJ1-3	TRBD1	many	TRBV9	TGTGCCAGCAGCCAAACAGGGGGCAGAAACACCATATATTTT	CASSQTGGRNTIYF
TRBJ1-1	NA	NA	TRBV27	TGTGCCAGCGGGGGTTTTAGGGCTGAAGCTTTCTTT	CASGGFRAEAFF
TRBJ2-1	NA	NA	TRBV15	TGTGCCACCAGTGGAGAGACGACCTACAATGAGCAGTTCTTC	CATSGETTYNEQFF
TRBJ1-2	NA	NA	TRBV27	TGTGCCAGCAGTTTAGATGGGGTTGATATCTATGGCTACACCTTC	CASSLDGVDIYGYTF
TRBJ2-6	NA	NA	TRBV29-1	TGCAGCGTTGAAGATGACTCTGGGGCCAACGTCCTGACTTTC	CSVEDDSGANVLTF
TRBJ2-7	NA	NA	TRBV7-9	TGTGCCAGCAGCTTAACCGGGGAGCAGTACTTC	CASSLTGEQYF
TRBJ2-7	TRBD1	few	TRBV7-9	TGTGCCAGCAGCCAAACAGGGGGCGAGCAGTACTTC	CASSQTGGEQYF
TRBJ2-7	NA	NA	TRBV29-1	TGCAGCGTCTACCATACAGGACCAGACCAACCGTACGAGCAGTACTTC	CSVYHTGPDQPYEQYF
TRBJ1-1	NA	NA	TRBV27	TGTGCCAGCAGTTCTACAGGCTCGAACACTGAAGCTTTCTTT	CASSSTGSNTEAFF
TRBJ1-5	NA	NA	TRBV30	TGTGCCTGGAGTGTAACAGACAATCAGCCCCAGCATTTT	CAWSVTDNQPQHF
TRBJ2-5	NA	NA	TRBV30	TGTGCCTGGAGTTTGGAGGGGCAAGAGACCCAGTACTTC	CAWSLEGQETQYF
TRBJ2-1	TRBD2	once	TRBV29-1	TGCAGCGTTCGGGAGGTAGAGTACAATGAGCAGTTCTTC	CSVREVEYNEQFF
TRBJ2-7	TRBD1	few	TRBV13	TGTGCCAGCAGCTTACCGACAGGGAACGAGCAGTACTTC	CASSLPTGNEQYF
TRBJ1-2	NA	NA	TRBV29-1	TGCAGCGTTGAACGGCTGGCAGAAGAGGACTATGGCTACACCTTC	CSVERLAEEDYGYTF
TRBJ1-2	TRBD1	NA	TRBV4-1	TGCGCCAGCAGCCAAGAGAAGGGGGCCTATGGCTACACCTTC	CASSQEKGAYGYTF
TRBJ2-1	NA	NA	TRBV30	TGTGCCTGGAGTGTAGGGGCAGGGGACAATGAGCAGTTCTTC	CAWSVGAGDNEQFF
TRBJ1-1	NA	NA	TRBV4-3	TGCGCCAGCAGCCAAGATCTAGAGGAGGGTATGAACACTGAAGCTTTCTTT	CASSQDLEEGMNTEAFF
TRBJ1-4	NA	few	TRBV13	TGTGCCAGCAGCCGAGGGGGAAAGGTAAAACTGTTTTTT	CASSRGGKVKLFF
TRBJ2-5	NA	few	TRBV2	TGTGCCAGCAGTCTACAGTACCAAGAGACCCAGTACTTC	CASSLQYQETQYF
TRBJ2-2	TRBD1	NA	TRBV7-9	TGTGCCAGCAGCCAAGACAGGGGGCGGTACACCGGGGAGCTGTTTTTT	CASSQDRGRYTGELFF
TRBJ2-7	TRBD1	NA	TRBV29-1	TGCAGCGTTGGGGACAGCCCAGAAGCCGGCGCAGGGCAGTACTTC	CSVGDSPEAGAGQYF
TRBJ2-7	TRBD1	NA	TRBV2	TGTGCCAGCAGTCAGGGACAGGCCTACGAGCAGTACTTC	CASSQGQAYEQYF
TRBJ2-7	NA	few	TRBV7-2	TGTGCCAGCAGCTTAGAGGAGGGGGCGAGGGAGCAGTACTTC	CASSLEEGAREQYF
TRBJ2-5	TRBD1	NA	TRBV29-1	TGCAGCGGACAGGGAGAGACCCAGTACTTC	CSGQGETQYF
TRBJ1-1	TRBD1	NA	TRBV30	TGTGCCTGGACAGGGGGTTCGGGTGAAGCTTTCTTT	CAWTGGSGEAFF
TRBJ1-1	NA	few	TRBV29-1	TGCAGCGGCTCAATGACACCGAAGAACACTGAAGCTTTCTTT	CSGSMTPKNTEAFF
TRBJ1-2	NA	NA	TRBV27	TGTGCCAGCAGCCCATGGCCGGAGGGCTGGAACTATGGCTACACCTTC	CASSPWPEGWNYGYTF
TRBJ2-2	NA	NA	TRBV30	TGTGCCTGGAGTGGGGGGGTCACCGGGGAGCTGTTTTTT	CAWSGGVTGELFF
TRBJ2-5	TRBD1	NA	TRBV4-1	TGCGCCAGCAGCCAAACCCACATAGCAGGGGGCCACCCCGCGTACTTC	CASSQTHIAGGHPAYF
TRBJ2-1	TRBD2	NA	TRBV6-1	TGTGCCAGCAGTGACGACTTAGAACTAGCGGGGAGCTGGAATGAGCAGTTCTTC	CASSDDLELAGSWNEQFF
TRBJ2-7	TRBD1	NA	TRBV5-1	TGCGCCAGCAGCTCCGGGACAGGCTACGAGCAGTACTTC	CASSSGTGYEQYF
TRBJ2-5	TRBD1	few	TRBV5-6	TGTGCCAGCAGCTTGCGAGTGGGACAGCGATCTCAACAAGAGACCCAGTACTTC	CASSLRVGQRSQQETQYF
TRBJ1-6	NA	NA	TRBV18	TGTGCCAGCTCACCAGAGGGGCGCCCCCTCCACTTT	CASSPEGRPLHF
TRBJ2-7	TRBD1	few	TRBV5-6	TGTGCCAGCAGCTCGGGACAGCGAAGCTCCTACGAGCAGTACTTC	CASSSGQRSSYEQYF